This TCR beta chain originates from a study of early T cells in non-severe SARS-CoV-2 infection. The CDR3 consists of 15 residues. The ends lost 5 bases at V and 2 bases at J; junction bases unmatched: 6. CDR1 and CDR2 (germline): SGHTA, FQGTGA. Via MiXCR, TCRdb re-called the 5' RACE reads, giving one row per CDR3 protein. The sample holds around 82,000 distinct CDR3 sequences, about 14% seen once. The sequence was collected from an adult who was a healthcare worker with PCR-confirmed SARS-CoV-2 infection or an uninfected control (not recorded which). The V and J genes are TRBV7-3 and TRBJ2-3; the match to TRBD1 covers 8 bases. Sequenced input: whole blood. The CDR3 region is CASSNDRGYTDTQYF. CDR3 in DNA: TGTGCCAGCAGCAATGACAGGGGTTACACAGATACGCAGTATTTT.